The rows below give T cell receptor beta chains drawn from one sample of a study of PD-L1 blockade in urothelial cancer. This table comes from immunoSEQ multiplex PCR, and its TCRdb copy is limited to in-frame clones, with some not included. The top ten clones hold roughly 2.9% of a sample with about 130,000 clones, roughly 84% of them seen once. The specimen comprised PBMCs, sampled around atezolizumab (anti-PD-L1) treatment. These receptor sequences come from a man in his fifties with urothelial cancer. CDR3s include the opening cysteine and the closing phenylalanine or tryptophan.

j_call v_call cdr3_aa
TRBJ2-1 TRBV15 CATSTENRDYNEQFF
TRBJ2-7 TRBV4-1 CASSQDVSGGAYEQYF
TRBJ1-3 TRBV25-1 CASSERGTLGNTIYF
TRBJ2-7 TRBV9 CASSDLQGGEQYF
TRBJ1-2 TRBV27 CASSPGHRNYGYTF
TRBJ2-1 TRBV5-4 CASSLTRSEQFF
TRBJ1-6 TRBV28 CASSLYRGGNSPLHF
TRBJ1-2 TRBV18 CASSPPRDFSGYTF
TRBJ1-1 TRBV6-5 CASRGTGGGNTEAFF
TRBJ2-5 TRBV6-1 CASSEGQTSGQETQYF